The 28 T cell receptor beta chains below come from one sample, sequenced in a study of STAT5B mutations in CD4+ large granular lymphocyte leukemia. Sequencing used immunoSEQ multiplex PCR; TCRdb keeps in-frame clones, though not all of them. The sample holds about 22,000 clones, roughly 82% seen once. The sample comprised CD4+ T cells from blood buffy coats. Receptor source: a human donor in good health.

V and J are TRBV7-2 and TRBJ1-6; 10 bases line up with TRBD1. The CDR3 loop spans 13 amino acids. The V segment lost 8 bases and the J segment 10 bases; nucleotides outside the gene matches: 5. Germline CDR1 is SGHTA and CDR2 is FQGNSA. The CDR3 coding sequence is TGTGCCAGCGGCGGGACAGGGGACTCACCCCTCCACTTT. Protein product: CASGGTGDSPLHF.

Note on this clone: Additional DNA sequences in this sample encode the identical CDR3. The chain recombines TRBV5-1 with TRBJ2-3; D gene unclear. The V and J ends lost 2 bases and 3 bases respectively, with 10 bases between them. Germline CDR1 is SGHRS and CDR2 is YFSETQ. The CDR3 is 14 residues long. CDR3 nucleotides: TGCGCCAGCAGCTTTCTAGGGAATACAGATACGCAGTATTTT. Translated, it gives CASSFLGNTDTQYF.

The chain couples TRBV23-1 to TRBJ1-6; 7 bases line up with TRBD1. TRBV23-1 is designated an ORF whose function remains uncertain. V trimming: 6 bases; J trimming: 5 bases; junction bases outside the gene matches: 7. CDR3 length equals 15 residues. CDR3 region: CASSHGTEDNSPLHF. DNA for the CDR3: TGCGCCAGCAGCCACGGGACAGAAGATAATTCACCCCTCCACTTT.

The chain links TRBV29-1 to TRBJ1-2, with 7 bases identical to TRBD1. CDR1 and CDR2 from the germline V gene are SQVTM and ANQGSEA. The junction had 8 bases not matched to a gene; V was cut back by 4 bases and J by 3 bases. The CDR3 consists of 14 residues. The CDR3 nucleotides read TGCAGCGTTGGGGGGAAGGGGGCGGACTATGGCTACACCTTC. This gives the protein CSVGGKGADYGYTF.

This clone was observed a single time. The chain combines TRBV30 with TRBJ2-5; D unresolved. The CDR3 has 11 residues. Deletions cut 4 bases from V and 2 bases from J, with 5 bases between. Germline V gives CDR1 GTSNPN, CDR2 SVGIG (reference sequence). The CDR3 sequence: CAWNGQETQYF. CDR3 DNA: TGTGCCTGGAACGGACAAGAGACCCAGTACTTC.

This rearrangement joins TRBV13 to TRBJ2-7, with TRBD1 matching over 9 bases. This CDR3 contains 15 residues. Germline assignment: CDR1 PRHDT and CDR2 FYEKMQ (reference sequence). V shed 3 bases, J shed 2 bases, and the junction held 5 bases outside the gene matches. The CDR3 loop reads CASSFRDRVPYEQYF. CDR3 DNA sequence: TGTGCCAGCAGCTTTCGGGACAGGGTCCCCTACGAGCAGTACTTC.

The chain links TRBV5-1 to TRBJ1-2; 8 nucleotides line up with TRBD1. The CDR3 length is 14 residues. The germline gives CDR1 SGHRS, CDR2 YFSETQ. V was clipped by 2 bases and J by 5 bases; unmatched bases: 5. The CDR3 loop is CASSFGTGRYGYTF. The CDR3 DNA reads TGCGCCAGCAGCTTCGGGACAGGACGATATGGCTACACCTTC. The whole variable domain, filled in from reference TRBV5-1 and TRBJ1-2, reads KAGVTQTPRYLIKTRGQQVTLSCSPISGHRSVSWYQQTPGQGLQFLFEYFSETQRNKGNFPGRFSGRQFSNSRSEMNVSTLELGDSALYLCASSFGTGRYGYTFGSGTRLTVV.

The chain has TRBV9 and TRBJ2-2; D ambiguous. Per the germline V gene, CDR1 is SGDLS and CDR2 is YYNGEE. The CDR3 contains 15 residues. Trimming took off 3 bases at V and 1 base at J, with 10 bases between the two ends. The CDR3 sequence is CASSGSVKNTGELFF. CDR3 DNA sequence: TGTGCCAGCAGCGGCTCGGTGAAGAACACCGGGGAGCTGTTTTTT.

The chain combines TRBV14 with TRBJ2-1; D gene ambiguous. The CDR3 contains 13 residues. The V gene's germline CDR1 is SGHDN and CDR2 FVKESK. Trimming left V 3 bases short and J 9 bases short, with 12 bases between. The CDR3 DNA reads TGTGCCAGCAGCCACCTTTTAAACGGTGAGCAGTTCTTC. Its translation is CASSHLLNGEQFF.

This clone was recorded only once. Other nucleotide sequences in the sample specify the same CDR3. The CDR3: CASQLNPGDTGELFF. Here the CDR3 DNA reads TGCGCCAGCCAATTGAATCCAGGGGACACCGGGGAGCTGTTTTTT. This chain uses TRBV5-1 with TRBJ2-2, with D perhaps matching TRBD1 (6 bases). Trimming removed 7 bases at V and 3 bases at J, with 16 bases between. The CDR3 runs 15 residues. Germline V lookup: CDR1 SGHRS, CDR2 YFSETQ.

The rearrangement uses TRBV7-2 and TRBJ2-7, with 9 bases that match TRBD2. This CDR3 is 14 amino acids long. Germline assignment: CDR1 SGHTA and CDR2 FQGNSA. V shed 4 bases, J shed 4 bases, and the junction held 5 bases outside the gene matches. CDR3: CASSSLAGWYEQYF. The DNA of the CDR3 is TGTGCCAGCAGCTCCCTAGCGGGATGGTACGAGCAGTACTTC. Using reference TRBV7-2 and TRBJ2-7 for the parts outside the CDR3, the full variable domain is GAGVSQSPSNKVTEKGKDVELRCDPISGHTALYWYRQSLGQGLEFLIYFQGNSAPDKSGLPSDRFSAERTGGSVSTLTIQRTQQEDSAVYLCASSSLAGWYEQYFGPGTRLTVT.

The V gene is TRBV5-1, the J gene TRBJ2-5; 8 nucleotides match TRBD1. CDR1 is SGHRS, CDR2 YFSETQ, per germline. V lost 4 bases, J lost 1 base, and 3 bases stayed unmatched. The CDR3 has 14 amino acids. CDR3 bases: TGCGCCAGCAGCCAAGGGACAGGCCAAGAGACCCAGTACTTC. This gives the protein CASSQGTGQETQYF.

The chain joins TRBV7-2 to TRBJ2-1; D is unresolved. Germline CDR1 SGHTA, CDR2 FQGNSA. The CDR3 covers 13 residues. The germline V and J ends were trimmed by 6 bases and 0 bases, with 6 bases remaining between them. CDR3 sequence (DNA): TGTGCCAGCAGGCCCAGCTCCTACAATGAGCAGTTCTTC. Translated: CASRPSSYNEQFF.

The V call is TRBV19, the J call TRBJ2-4; 8 bases line up with TRBD2. The CDR3 sequence is 17 residues long. The V gene end was trimmed by 9 bases and the J gene end by 0 bases; junction bases not matched to a gene: 13. Germline V gene lookup returns CDR1 LNHDA and CDR2 SQIVND (reference sequence). The CDR3 sequence: CASGGAGGIIAKNIQYF. The CDR3 nucleotides are TGTGCCAGCGGGGGGGCAGGAGGGATTATAGCCAAAAACATTCAGTACTTC.

This chain joins TRBV7-9 and TRBJ1-6; TRBD1 might be the D (5 bases). Looked up from germline, CDR1 is SEHNR and CDR2 is FQNEAQ (reference sequence). V lost 3 bases to trimming and J lost 5 bases, with 8 bases between them. The CDR3 is 14 residues long. The CDR3 bases are TGTGCCAGCAGCTTGGTACAGGATAATTCACCCCTCCACTTT. The encoded protein is CASSLVQDNSPLHF.

In DNA form, the CDR3 reads TGTGCCAGCAGTTTTAGGAGGCGGGAGACCCAGTACTTC. Residues: CASSFRRRETQYF. The chain uses TRBV27 and TRBJ2-5; possibly TRBD2 for D (5 bases). Germline V gene data show CDR1 as MNHEY and CDR2 as SMNVEV (reference sequence). V was cut by 3 bases and J by 5 bases, with 10 bases left in between. The CDR3 totals 13 residues.

The chain carries TRBV9 and TRBJ2-3; 8 nucleotides match TRBD2. Losses at the gene ends were 2 bases for V and 4 bases for J; bases not matched to a gene: 6. CDR1 and CDR2 from the germline V gene are SGDLS and YYNGEE. The CDR3 consists of 15 residues. As DNA, the CDR3 is TGTGCCAGCAGCGTTAGCGGGAATGACGCAGATACGCAGTATTTT. Its protein product is CASSVSGNDADTQYF.

CDR3 sequence reads: CASSPQGQGEKLFF. The DNA for the CDR3 is TGTGCCAGCTCACCTCAGGGACAGGGGGAAAAACTGTTTTTT. The genes are TRBV18 and TRBJ1-4, with 10 bases lining up with TRBD1. Looked up from germline, CDR1 is KGHSH and CDR2 is LQKENI. The CDR3 totals 14 residues. V lost 3 bases to trimming and J lost 8 bases; unmatched junction nucleotides: 3.

The chain is built from TRBV7-2 and TRBJ2-5, with a possible D match to TRBD2 (7 bases). Germline V gives CDR1 SGHTA, CDR2 FQGNSA. V gave up 3 bases and J gave up 7 bases, with 18 bases separating them. The CDR3 is 15 amino acids. CDR3 loop: CASSLGGGERMTQYF. CDR3 DNA sequence: TGTGCCAGCAGCTTGGGAGGGGGGGAAAGAATGACCCAGTACTTC. Based on the CDR3 plus reference TRBV7-2 and TRBJ2-5, the full variable domain is GAGVSQSPSNKVTEKGKDVELRCDPISGHTALYWYRQSLGQGLEFLIYFQGNSAPDKSGLPSDRFSAERTGGSVSTLTIQRTQQEDSAVYLCASSLGGGERMTQYFGPGTRLLVL.

The gene calls are TRBV6-5 and TRBJ2-5; TRBD2 matches at 13 bases. Germline V gives CDR1 MNHEY, CDR2 SVGAGI. The J segment lost 6 bases and the V segment lost 5 bases, leaving 6 bases of the junction unmatched. The CDR3 extends over 15 amino acids. The CDR3 is CASSTTSGGAKTQYF. CDR3 nucleotides: TGTGCCAGCAGTACCACTAGCGGGGGGGCAAAGACCCAGTACTTC.

With regard to this clone: One junction end does not reproduce the germline sequence, and a read error may be involved. The rearrangement links TRBV7-2 to TRBJ2-2, with D perhaps matching TRBD2 (5 bases). There are 15 residues in the CDR3. Germline CDR1 reads SGHTA; CDR2 reads FQGNSA. In DNA, the CDR3 is TGTGCCAGCACCTTAAGGGAGCCGGGGACCGGGGAGCTGTTTTTT. Its protein product is CASTLREPGTGELFF.

This clone was counted a few times. The chain employs TRBV25-1 and TRBJ1-1; D unclear. The CDR3 is 13 residues long. V was cut by 1 base and J by 2 bases, with 5 bases left in between. Germline CDR1 and CDR2: MGHDK and SYGVNS. The CDR3 nucleotides are TGTGCCAGCAGTGAATTAGGAAACACTGAAGCTTTCTTT. This sequence encodes CASSELGNTEAFF.

J is TRBJ2-2 and V is TRBV4-3; TRBD1 matches at 10 bases. This CDR3 comprises 15 residues. Trimming removed 2 bases from V and 6 bases from J; junction bases left unmatched: 3. Looked up from germline, CDR1 is LGHNA and CDR2 is YSLEER. Here the CDR3 DNA reads TGCGCCAGCAGCCAATTTGGACAGGGGGCCGGGGAGCTGTTTTTT. Residues: CASSQFGQGAGELFF.

This chain uses TRBV7-9 with TRBJ2-7, with 8 bases that match TRBD1. The CDR3 extends over 15 amino acids. With 5 bases clipped from V and 0 bases from J, the junction kept 6 bases outside the gene matches. CDR1 SEHNR and CDR2 FQNEAQ come from the germline V gene (reference sequence). CDR3 DNA: TGTGCCAGCAGCACGGGACAGGCAGGCTCCTACGAGCAGTACTTC. Translation gives CASSTGQAGSYEQYF.

This chain uses TRBV7-9 with TRBJ2-3; possibly TRBD1 for D (6 bases). V was clipped by 5 bases and J by 1 base, with 19 bases between them. Per germline, CDR1 SEHNR and CDR2 FQNEAQ (reference sequence). The CDR3 consists of 17 residues. The CDR3 is CASSRGLGARRTDTQYF. DNA for the CDR3: TGTGCCAGCAGCCGAGGGTTGGGGGCCAGGCGCACAGATACGCAGTATTTT.

This sequence joins TRBV7-2 and TRBJ2-1, with D maybe TRBD2 (6 bases). V was trimmed by 5 bases and J by 2 bases, leaving 13 bases between them. Per germline, CDR1 SGHTA and CDR2 FQGNSA. The CDR3 sequence is 15 residues long. DNA for the CDR3: TGTGCCAGCAGCCAAGGGAGGCAAACCTACAATGAGCAGTTCTTC. As protein: CASSQGRQTYNEQFF.

The rearrangement joins TRBV6-1 to TRBJ1-5; D is possibly TRBD1 (5 bases). There are 14 residues in the CDR3. V lost 4 bases and J 0 bases, leaving 7 bases between the germline ends. Per the germline V gene, CDR1 is MNHNS and CDR2 is SASEGT. CDR3 sequence: CASSGQYSNQPQHF. The CDR3 DNA sequence: TGTGCCAGCAGTGGACAGTATAGCAATCAGCCCCAGCATTTT.

V and J are TRBV2 and TRBJ1-6; D gene unclear. CDR3 length: 14 residues. The V end was cut by 6 bases, the J end by 6 bases, with 12 bases between. Germline assignment: CDR1 SNHLY and CDR2 FYNNEI. CDR3 in amino acids: CASRSEAGNSPLHF. The CDR3 bases are TGTGCCAGCAGAAGTGAAGCGGGTAATTCACCCCTCCACTTT.